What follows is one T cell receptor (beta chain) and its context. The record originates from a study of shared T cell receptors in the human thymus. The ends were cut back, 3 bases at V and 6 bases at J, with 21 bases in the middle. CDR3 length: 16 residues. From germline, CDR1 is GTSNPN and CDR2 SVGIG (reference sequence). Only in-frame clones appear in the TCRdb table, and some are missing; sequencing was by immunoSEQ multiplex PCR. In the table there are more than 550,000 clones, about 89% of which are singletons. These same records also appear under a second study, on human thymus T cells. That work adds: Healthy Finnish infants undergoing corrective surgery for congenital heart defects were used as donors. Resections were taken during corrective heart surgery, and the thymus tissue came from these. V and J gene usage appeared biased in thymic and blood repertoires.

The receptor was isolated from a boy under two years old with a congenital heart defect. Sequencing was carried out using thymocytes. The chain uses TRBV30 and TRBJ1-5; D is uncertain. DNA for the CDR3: TGTGCCTGGAGCTCCGGATTCTACGCAGAGGGTCAGCCCCAGCATTTT. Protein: CAWSSGFYAEGQPQHF.